This T cell receptor beta chain was recovered during a study of CD8 T cells in ankylosing spondylitis. Whole-study results and caveats: In ankylosing spondylitis patients, matched synovial fluid reportedly showed significant enrichment of disease-linked clones.

The table lists this clonotype with many counts. Its antigen is still unknown. CDR3 length: 16 amino acids. V shed 4 bases, J shed 0 bases, and the junction held 8 bases outside the gene matches. CDR1 is LGHDT, CDR2 YNNKEL, per germline (reference sequence). MiXCR, applied by TCRdb to the 5' RACE reads, yields one record per CDR3 protein. The sample yields around 280,000 distinct CDR3 sequences, about 20% seen once. The sequence derives from a male donor with ankylosing spondylitis or in good health (not recorded which). The sequenced material came from blood, either unsorted or a sorted T cell fraction (not recorded which). The rearrangement links TRBV3-1 to TRBJ1-1; 7 bases are a match to TRBD1. CDR3 sequence: CASSRRTGPMNTEAFF. In DNA, the CDR3 is TGTGCCAGCAGCCGCCGGACAGGTCCCATGAACACTGAAGCTTTCTTT.